A selection of T cell receptor beta chains follows, all from one sample in a study of blood T cell repertoires in COVID-19. Data came from immunoSEQ multiplex PCR; TCRdb stores just in-frame clones and leaves some out. The sample carries under 130,000 clones, approximately 85% recorded once. Specimen: peripheral blood. Receptors were obtained from a man over 45 with acute or convalescent COVID-19. The CDR3 runs from the conserved cysteine through the conserved F or W. Each record gives: V gene, clone size, J gene, D gene, CDR3 protein, CDR3 DNA. The D gene is left open where the match is weak. For some rows the clone size is stated as once, few or many, or as a class when expanded; others skip it.

V gene: TRBV9
clone size: .
J gene: TRBJ2-2
D gene: .
CDR3 protein: CASSPKPSNTGELFF
CDR3 DNA: TGTGCCAGCAGCCCCAAGCCATCGAACACCGGGGAGCTGTTTTTT

V gene: TRBV11-2
clone size: .
J gene: TRBJ2-7
D gene: .
CDR3 protein: CASSLQGTTYEQYF
CDR3 DNA: TGTGCCAGCAGCTTACAGGGAACGACCTACGAGCAGTACTTC

V gene: TRBV27
clone size: .
J gene: TRBJ1-5
D gene: .
CDR3 protein: CASSRAGGGYSNQPQHF
CDR3 DNA: TGTGCCAGCAGTAGGGCCGGGGGGGGATATAGCAATCAGCCCCAGCATTTT

V gene: TRBV9
clone size: .
J gene: TRBJ1-4
D gene: TRBD1
CDR3 protein: CASSERVTGAVEKLFF
CDR3 DNA: TGTGCCAGCAGCGAGAGAGTTACAGGGGCTGTGGAAAAACTGTTTTTT

V gene: TRBV5-1
clone size: .
J gene: TRBJ2-1
D gene: TRBD1
CDR3 protein: CASSPDRMNEQFF
CDR3 DNA: TGCGCCAGCAGCCCGGACAGGATGAATGAGCAGTTCTTC

V gene: TRBV18
clone size: once
J gene: TRBJ2-7
D gene: .
CDR3 protein: CASSPGSSYEQYF
CDR3 DNA: TGTGCCAGCTCACCAGGGAGCTCCTACGAGCAGTACTTC

V gene: TRBV27
clone size: .
J gene: TRBJ2-1
D gene: .
CDR3 protein: CASRDWFGEQFF
CDR3 DNA: TGTGCCAGCAGGGACTGGTTCGGTGAGCAGTTCTTC

V gene: TRBV6-1
clone size: .
J gene: TRBJ1-5
D gene: TRBD1
CDR3 protein: CASSENRGGNQPQHF
CDR3 DNA: TGTGCCAGCAGTGAAAACAGGGGGGGCAATCAGCCCCAGCATTTT

V gene: TRBV25-1
clone size: .
J gene: TRBJ1-3
D gene: .
CDR3 protein: CASSEIDRSGNTIYF
CDR3 DNA: TGTGCCAGCAGTGAAATAGACAGGTCTGGAAACACCATATATTTT

V gene: TRBV20-1
clone size: .
J gene: TRBJ1-1
D gene: .
CDR3 protein: CSVFRGEAFF
CDR3 DNA: TGCAGTGTTTTCCGGGGGGAGGCTTTCTTT

V gene: TRBV14
clone size: .
J gene: TRBJ2-1
D gene: .
CDR3 protein: CASSQGPLREQFF
CDR3 DNA: TGTGCCAGCAGCCAAGGCCCCCTCCGGGAGCAGTTCTTC

V gene: TRBV12-5
clone size: few
J gene: TRBJ1-5
D gene: .
CDR3 protein: CASGLTDSRQPQHF
CDR3 DNA: TGTGCTAGTGGTTTGACGGACAGCAGGCAGCCCCAGCATTTT

V gene: TRBV19
clone size: .
J gene: TRBJ2-2
D gene: .
CDR3 protein: CASSRAGGDTGELFF
CDR3 DNA: TGTGCCAGTAGTAGGGCAGGAGGGGACACCGGGGAGCTGTTTTTT

V gene: TRBV18
clone size: .
J gene: TRBJ2-7
D gene: TRBD1
CDR3 protein: CASSPRDRGTTMSYEQYF
CDR3 DNA: TGTGCCAGCTCACCACGGGACAGGGGAACTACGATGTCCTACGAGCAGTACTTC

V gene: TRBV10-3
clone size: .
J gene: TRBJ2-2
D gene: TRBD2
CDR3 protein: CAIKLAVGGELFF
CDR3 DNA: TGTGCCATCAAACTAGCGGTTGGCGGGGAGCTGTTTTTT

V gene: TRBV28
clone size: .
J gene: TRBJ2-3
D gene: TRBD1
CDR3 protein: CASTRTADRVEDTQYF
CDR3 DNA: TGTGCCAGCACCAGAACCGCGGACAGGGTGGAAGATACGCAGTATTTT

V gene: TRBV7-9
clone size: .
J gene: TRBJ2-1
D gene: TRBD2
CDR3 protein: CASSPRTSGSFEQFF
CDR3 DNA: TGTGCCAGCAGCCCCCGGACTAGCGGGAGTTTTGAGCAGTTCTTC

V gene: TRBV5-1
clone size: .
J gene: TRBJ2-7
D gene: TRBD2
CDR3 protein: CASSPGLAAYEQYF
CDR3 DNA: TGCGCCAGCAGCCCCGGACTAGCGGCCTACGAGCAGTACTTC

V gene: TRBV7-8
clone size: .
J gene: TRBJ1-2
D gene: .
CDR3 protein: CASSPPVLRSGYTF
CDR3 DNA: TGTGCCAGCAGCCCCCCGGTCCTGCGGAGTGGCTACACCTTC

V gene: TRBV3-1/TRBV3-2
clone size: once
J gene: TRBJ1-1
D gene: .
CDR3 protein: CASSRGSRGGTEAFF
CDR3 DNA: TGTGCCAGCAGCCGCGGGTCTCGGGGGGGCACTGAAGCTTTCTTT

V gene: TRBV2
clone size: .
J gene: TRBJ1-1
D gene: TRBD1
CDR3 protein: CASSGTASWNTEAFF
CDR3 DNA: TGTGCCAGCTCCGGGACAGCTTCATGGAACACTGAAGCTTTCTTT

V gene: TRBV10-3
clone size: .
J gene: TRBJ2-7
D gene: TRBD1
CDR3 protein: CAIGAGGYEQYF
CDR3 DNA: TGTGCCATCGGCGCAGGGGGTTACGAGCAGTACTTC

V gene: TRBV5-1
clone size: .
J gene: TRBJ2-6
D gene: TRBD1
CDR3 protein: CASSLTGGAGANVLTF
CDR3 DNA: TGCGCCAGCAGCTTAACAGGGGGCGCTGGGGCCAACGTCCTGACTTTC

V gene: TRBV4-1
clone size: .
J gene: TRBJ2-5
D gene: TRBD2
CDR3 protein: CASSHPLGLAGPLQETQYF
CDR3 DNA: TGCGCCAGCAGCCACCCCTTGGGGCTAGCGGGACCCCTACAAGAGACCCAGTACTTC

V gene: TRBV2
clone size: .
J gene: TRBJ2-1
D gene: TRBD1
CDR3 protein: CASSEVGQYNEQFF
CDR3 DNA: TGTGCCAGCAGTGAAGTGGGACAGTACAATGAGCAGTTCTTC

V gene: TRBV12-3/TRBV12-4
clone size: few
J gene: TRBJ1-2
D gene: .
CDR3 protein: CASSLMVSGYTF
CDR3 DNA: TGTGCCAGCAGTTTAATGGTCAGTGGCTACACCTTC

V gene: TRBV28
clone size: .
J gene: TRBJ1-1
D gene: .
CDR3 protein: CATEPRGTEAFF
CDR3 DNA: TGTGCCACCGAACCCCGGGGCACTGAAGCTTTCTTT

V gene: TRBV4-1
clone size: .
J gene: TRBJ1-2
D gene: .
CDR3 protein: CASSQASGGFNYGYTF
CDR3 DNA: TGCGCCAGCAGCCAAGCATCCGGGGGTTTTAACTATGGCTACACCTTC

V gene: TRBV4-1
clone size: few
J gene: TRBJ2-7
D gene: TRBD2
CDR3 protein: CASSQGLAGGTTYEQYF
CDR3 DNA: TGCGCCAGCAGTCAGGGACTAGCGGGAGGAACGACCTACGAGCAGTACTTC

V gene: TRBV2
clone size: .
J gene: TRBJ1-5
D gene: .
CDR3 protein: CASSSPWGGQGPQHF
CDR3 DNA: TGTGCCAGCAGTTCCCCTTGGGGGGGCCAGGGGCCCCAGCATTTT

V gene: TRBV6-5
clone size: .
J gene: TRBJ2-4
D gene: TRBD2
CDR3 protein: CASSFLAGEAKNIQYF
CDR3 DNA: TGTGCCAGCAGTTTCCTAGCGGGGGAAGCCAAAAACATTCAGTACTTC

V gene: TRBV7-8
clone size: .
J gene: TRBJ1-5
D gene: TRBD1
CDR3 protein: CASSSRGGQGLLRNQPQHF
CDR3 DNA: TGTGCCAGCAGCTCCCGTGGGGGACAGGGACTTCTTAGGAATCAGCCCCAGCATTTT

V gene: TRBV4-1
clone size: .
J gene: TRBJ1-4
D gene: .
CDR3 protein: CASSNLRREEKLFF
CDR3 DNA: TGCGCCAGCAGCAACCTGCGGAGGGAGGAAAAACTGTTTTTT

V gene: TRBV30
clone size: .
J gene: TRBJ2-2
D gene: TRBD2
CDR3 protein: CAWSVFRGTSGSIGDTGELFF
CDR3 DNA: TGTGCCTGGAGTGTCTTTCGTGGGACTAGCGGGAGTATAGGGGACACCGGGGAGCTGTTTTTT

V gene: TRBV20-1
clone size: .
J gene: TRBJ2-7
D gene: .
CDR3 protein: CSASTGSPYEQYF
CDR3 DNA: TGCAGTGCTAGTACGGGGAGCCCCTACGAGCAGTACTTC

V gene: TRBV6-2/TRBV6-3
clone size: .
J gene: TRBJ1-2
D gene: .
CDR3 protein: CASSYIGVRGYTF
CDR3 DNA: TGTGCCAGCAGTTACATCGGGGTTCGGGGCTACACCTTC

V gene: TRBV6-5
clone size: .
J gene: TRBJ1-5
D gene: .
CDR3 protein: CASSIGQLNQPQHF
CDR3 DNA: TGTGCCAGCAGTATTGGACAGCTAAATCAGCCCCAGCATTTT

V gene: TRBV19
clone size: .
J gene: TRBJ2-1
D gene: TRBD2
CDR3 protein: CASSILRGGLYNEQFF
CDR3 DNA: TGTGCCAGTAGTATATTGCGGGGGGGCCTCTACAATGAGCAGTTCTTC

V gene: TRBV6-1
clone size: .
J gene: TRBJ1-4
D gene: .
CDR3 protein: CASSGQRQVLTNEKLFF
CDR3 DNA: TGTGCCAGCAGTGGCCAGCGACAGGTCTTAACTAATGAAAAACTGTTTTTT

V gene: TRBV24-1
clone size: .
J gene: TRBJ2-1
D gene: .
CDR3 protein: CATRGAAGSYNEQFF
CDR3 DNA: TGTGCCACCAGGGGGGCGGCCGGGTCCTACAATGAGCAGTTCTTC

V gene: TRBV28
clone size: .
J gene: TRBJ2-2
D gene: TRBD2
CDR3 protein: CASSRVGRAGELFF
CDR3 DNA: TGTGCCAGCAGTCGGGTCGGGAGGGCCGGGGAGCTGTTTTTT

V gene: TRBV6-5
clone size: .
J gene: TRBJ1-4
D gene: .
CDR3 protein: CASSYSGGRGNEKLFF
CDR3 DNA: TGTGCCAGCAGTTACTCGGGAGGGCGGGGTAATGAAAAACTGTTTTTT

V gene: TRBV21-1
clone size: .
J gene: TRBJ1-3
D gene: .
CDR3 protein: CASSNITGQLGNTIYF
CDR3 DNA: TGTGCCAGCAGCAACATTACAGGGCAGCTAGGAAACACCATATATTTT

V gene: TRBV11-2
clone size: .
J gene: TRBJ1-6
D gene: .
CDR3 protein: CASSLEWGRNSPLHF
CDR3 DNA: TGTGCCAGCAGCTTAGAGTGGGGGAGGAATTCACCCCTCCACTTT

V gene: TRBV27
clone size: .
J gene: TRBJ2-7
D gene: .
CDR3 protein: CASRVQEYSYEQYF
CDR3 DNA: TGTGCCAGCAGGGTTCAGGAATATAGTTACGAGCAGTACTTC